This T cell receptor (beta chain) was sequenced for a study of blood T cells in healthy people across ages (dated by TCRdb to 2015 to 2017). For the wider study: In model experiments, roughly one uniquely barcoded TCR beta cDNA molecule per two T cells was captured by template switching. Four age groups were formed from the donors: young (average approximately 17 years), middle-aged (approximately 40), aged (under 70) and long-lived (around 80). To track age-related changes in TCR beta repertoire diversity, the study relied on deep sequencing normalized with unique cDNA molecular identifiers. To avoid experimental bias, donors of different ages were distributed randomly across sequencing lanes. For two donors (one aged 18 to 29 and one aged 80 or older), the study analyzed two additional independent replicas of 1 million unique cDNA reads from the same blood draw.

Broad study findings and their caveats: Compared with the aged group, the long-lived group had more naive CD4+ T cells, fewer expanded clones and increased TCR diversity, a pattern suggesting age selection. Total diversity estimates from one million sequenced T cells were considered lower bounds and underestimates. A strong correlation was found between observed TCR beta diversity and the percentage of naive T cells measured by flow cytometry. Observed TCR beta diversity per million T cells fell roughly linearly with age, and a significant reduction was already apparent by age about 36. Since profiling was done on bulk unsorted PBMCs, naive and antigen-experienced compartments could not be conclusively compared. Because the CMV infection status of the donors was unknown, age-related changes in expanded clonotypes may potentially have been confounded.

Libraries were made using 5' RACE. Sequencing relied on an Illumina HiSeq 2500. The second PCR ran for roughly 7 to 12 cycles and used a J-beta primer mix along with a sample-barcoded 5' primer. Each TCR beta cDNA molecule received a unique molecular identifier from a template-switch 5' adaptor carrying 12 random nucleotides. Each sample yielded at least 2.5 million CDR3-containing paired-end reads. First-strand cDNA synthesis was performed from all RNA using the Mint cDNA synthesis kit, with priming by a TRBC-specific oligonucleotide. Following uracil-DNA glycosylase treatment, all cDNA underwent a first 18-cycle PCR with the universal primers M1SS and BC2_uni_R. The published analysis was carried out like this. For normalization, 1 million high-quality reads were randomly selected from each sample, with every read carrying a distinct molecular identifier. Reads with shared molecular identifiers were discarded instead of being binned into consensus sequences. MiTCR, with a Q25 quality threshold and the strictest error-elimination algorithm, was used for CDR3 identification, clonotype clustering and error correction. A nonparametric unseen species model with Euler transformation was used to estimate a lower bound on total TCR beta diversity. TCRdb itself trimmed the public reads at Q25 with fastp, ran MiXCR and retained productive beta chains. Under each unique CDR3 protein, matching rows form one entry showing the most common genes and DNA. These V and J calls derive from TCRdb rather than the authors' analysis. Across this sample there are some 1.5 million distinct CDR3 sequences, with less than 45% seen only once. Around 4% of the sample belongs to the ten largest clones.

Turning to this clonotype: Its binding antigen is unknown. Base qualities were left out, and no much larger clone turns up one base away.

The CDR3 contains 20 residues, cysteine and phenylalanine counted. Only the CDR3 region is kept as DNA, spanning 60 bases read in frame from base 1. Systemically healthy Caucasian individuals from Russia, over 30 in total and aged about 6 to 100 years, were included as donors. Around 10 milliliters of peripheral blood were collected from each donor into EDTA-treated Vacutainer tubes. Ficoll-Paque density-gradient centrifugation was used to isolate PBMCs, with at least 7 million per sample. Total RNA, at least 5.5 micrograms per sample, was extracted from PBMCs with Trizol reagent. For every donor, flow cytometry on a PBMC aliquot measured the percentage of naive CD45RAhigh/CD27high T cells.

This receptor chain uses TRBV12-3 or TRBV12-4 and TRBJ2-3, with 16 bases in between that match TRBD2. This receptor was taken from a woman between 18 and 29 years old in good health. The specimen was blood. The encoded CDR3 is CVTTGAGTSGGANGTDTQYF. The DNA is as follows: TGTGTCACCACTGGGGCCGGGACTAGCGGGGGGGCCAATGGCACAGATACGCAGTATTTT.